The 21 T cell receptor beta chains reported below all come from one sample, sequenced in a study of T-cell memory formation after mild COVID-19. TCRdb reprocessed the 5' RACE reads via MiXCR and lists one record per CDR3 protein. The data show 280,000 or so distinct CDR3 sequences, 18% seen once. Sequenced input: PBMCs or a T cell subset sorted from them (not recorded which). The receptors derive from a man aged 18 to 35 who had mild COVID-19 (a few samples of this study predate the infection). Cell type and time point are not known.

V gene TRBV10-3 combines with J gene TRBJ2-3, with 7 bases aligning to TRBD1. CDR1 is ENHRY, CDR2 SYGVKD, per germline. Trimming removed 7 bases from V and 3 bases from J; junction bases left unmatched: 4. This CDR3 is built from 13 residues. In DNA, the CDR3 is TGTGCCATCAAGGGCAGGGGGACAGATACGCAGTATTTT. Amino acids: CAIKGRGTDTQYF.

The CDR3 reads CASSLTGVGLAKNIQYF. The DNA for the CDR3 is TGTGCCAGCAGTCTTACAGGGGTGGGCCTAGCCAAAAACATTCAGTACTTC. The chain is built from TRBV2 and TRBJ2-4; TRBD1 matches at 7 bases. J lost 0 bases, V lost 5 bases, and 10 bases had no gene match. Germline CDR1 is SNHLY and CDR2 is FYNNEI. The CDR3 runs to 17 residues.

This clonotype has ten or more counts. The chain has TRBV7-3 and TRBJ2-5, with D possibly called TRBD1 or TRBD2 (5 bases each). Trimming took off 4 bases at V and 4 bases at J, with 13 bases between the two ends. The CDR3 runs 14 residues. Per the germline V gene, CDR1 is SGHTA and CDR2 is FQGTGA. The CDR3 DNA reads as TGTGCCAGCAGCTACCAGGGAAGCGGAGAGACCCAGTACTTC. Translation: CASSYQGSGETQYF.

This clonotype was observed a few times. This rearrangement joins TRBV3-1 to TRBJ1-1; D ambiguous. Trimming removed 0 bases at V and 0 bases at J, with 5 bases between. Germline assignment: CDR1 LGHDT and CDR2 YNNKEL (reference sequence). CDR3 length: 14 residues. CDR3 protein: CASSQDKMNTEAFF. The CDR3 DNA reads as TGTGCCAGCAGCCAAGATAAAATGAACACTGAAGCTTTCTTT.

V is TRBV4-3 and J is TRBJ2-3; D might be TRBD2 (6 bases). Germline V gene data show CDR1 as LGHNA and CDR2 as YSLEER. V was trimmed by 0 bases and J by 0 bases, leaving 10 bases between them. This CDR3 region has 16 residues. The CDR3, as DNA: TGCGCCAGCAGCCAAGAACGGGGGACTAGCACAGATACGCAGTATTTT. Translating gives CASSQERGTSTDTQYF.

This clonotype was picked up a small number of times. The chain combines TRBV28 with TRBJ2-5; 14 bases map to TRBD2. Germline loops: CDR1 MDHEN, CDR2 SYDVKM. The V gene end was trimmed by 4 bases and the J gene end by 4 bases; junction bases not matched to a gene: 5. The CDR3 loop spans 16 amino acids. The CDR3: CASSSPTSGGAETQYF. CDR3 DNA sequence: TGTGCCAGCAGTTCGCCGACTAGCGGGGGGGCAGAGACCCAGTACTTC.

This chain links TRBV5-5 with TRBJ1-2, with D possibly being TRBD1 (5 bases). The CDR3 contains 13 residues. Germline V gene data show CDR1 as SGHKS and CDR2 as YYEKEE (reference sequence). Trimming removed 3 bases from V and 8 bases from J, with 14 bases in between. CDR3 nucleotide sequence: TGTGCCAGCAGCTCCGGGGCTTATGGAGGCTACACCTTC. Amino acid sequence: CASSSGAYGGYTF.

The chain carries TRBV7-9 and TRBJ2-5; tentatively, D is TRBD1 (6 bases). V was trimmed by 4 bases and J by 5 bases, leaving 14 bases between them. The CDR3 is made up of 14 amino acids. Germline assignment: CDR1 SEHNR and CDR2 FQNEAQ (reference sequence). The CDR3 sequence: CASSSTGGVETQYF. The CDR3, as DNA: TGTGCCAGCAGCTCGACAGGAGGAGTGGAGACCCAGTACTTC.

This rearrangement joins TRBV20-1 to TRBJ2-7; 11 bases match TRBD2. V was clipped by 5 bases and J by 0 bases; unmatched bases: 3. The CDR3 length is 14 residues. Germline lookup yields CDR1 DFQATT and CDR2 SNEGSKA (reference sequence). For the CDR3, the DNA is TGCAGTGCTCAAGGGACTAGCGGCTCCTACGAGCAGTACTTC. It encodes CSAQGTSGSYEQYF.

A few counts support this clonotype. V and J are TRBV24-1 and TRBJ2-5; 7 bases are shared with TRBD1. The CDR3 totals 15 residues. The germline V gene encodes CDR1 KGHDR and CDR2 SFDVKD. V lost 4 bases to trimming and J lost 7 bases; unmatched junction nucleotides: 11. CDR3 sequence: CATSDRRGTAGTQYF. The CDR3 nucleotides read TGTGCCACCAGTGACCGTAGGGGGACAGCCGGGACCCAGTACTTC.

In its sample, this clonotype was seen a few times. This chain uses TRBV5-1 with TRBJ1-2; D is unresolved. V lost 0 bases and J lost 1, with 7 bases in between. The CDR3 extends over 14 amino acids. Looked up from germline, CDR1 is SGHRS and CDR2 is YFSETQ. The CDR3 region has the DNA TGCGCCAGCAGCTTGGAAGGAATTAACTATGGCTACACCTTC. Its translation is CASSLEGINYGYTF.

This rearrangement joins TRBV5-1 to TRBJ2-2; no firm D call. With 3 bases removed from V and 1 base from J, the gap between germline ends came to 13 bases. The length of the CDR3 is 16 residues. From germline, CDR1 is SGHRS and CDR2 YFSETQ. Here the CDR3 DNA reads TGCGCCAGCAGCTCCGGAGCCTCAGGGAACACCGGGGAGCTGTTTTTT. It is translated as CASSSGASGNTGELFF.

There are a few counts of this clonotype. The chain combines TRBV4-1 with TRBJ1-5, with D unresolved. The V gene's germline CDR1 is MGHRA and CDR2 YSYEKL. V lost 0 bases and J lost 3, with 9 bases in between. CDR3 length: 15 residues. The CDR3 protein is CASSQDGRNNQPQHF. CDR3 nucleotides: TGCGCCAGCAGCCAAGATGGGCGCAACAATCAGCCCCAGCATTTT.

This clonotype was seen more than once but under ten times. The rearrangement joins TRBV12-3 or TRBV12-4 to TRBJ1-4, with D possibly being TRBD1 (6 bases). This CDR3 contains 14 residues. Trimming removed 3 bases at V and 6 bases at J, with 11 bases between. In DNA, the CDR3 is TGTGCCAGCAGTTTGCGGGGGCCAGATGAAAAACTGTTTTTT. Amino acid sequence: CASSLRGPDEKLFF.

V is TRBV5-1 and J is TRBJ2-7, with 14 nucleotides matching TRBD2. The germline V gene encodes CDR1 SGHRS and CDR2 YFSETQ. The ends lost 4 bases at V and 0 bases at J; junction bases unmatched: 6. The CDR3 consists of 17 residues. CDR3 sequence: CASSTGTSGGSSYEQYV. The CDR3 nucleotides are TGCGCCAGCAGCACCGGGACTAGCGGGGGCAGCTCCTACGAGCAGTACGTC.

The rearrangement joins TRBV7-9 to TRBJ1-1, with TRBD1 matching over 10 bases. This CDR3 is 17 amino acids long. Trimming removed 3 bases from V and 4 bases from J; junction bases left unmatched: 11. Germline CDR1 reads SEHNR; CDR2 reads FQNEAQ (reference sequence). CDR3 DNA sequence: TGTGCCAGCAGCTTGGGAGGGACAGGGGCCTTTGTCACTGAAGCTTTCTTT. Protein: CASSLGGTGAFVTEAFF.

This clonotype was recorded a few times. The chain links TRBV28 to TRBJ2-3, with D possibly being TRBD2 (5 bases). The CDR3 is 15 residues long. V gave up 7 bases and J gave up 4 bases, with 18 bases separating them. CDR1 and CDR2 from the germline V gene are MDHEN and SYDVKM. The CDR3 spells CASIPSGNLADTQYF. CDR3 in DNA: TGTGCCAGCATCCCCTCCGGGAATCTTGCAGATACGCAGTATTTT.

The chain uses TRBV28 and TRBJ2-7; the D call may be TRBD1 or TRBD2 (6 bases each). In germline, CDR1 is MDHEN, CDR2 SYDVKM. This CDR3 contains 15 residues. Trimming stripped 4 bases from V and 2 bases from J, with 15 bases between. In DNA, the CDR3 is TGTGCCAGCAGTTGGGGGGCTGCGGGGCCCTACGAGCAGTACGTC. Translation: CASSWGAAGPYEQYV.

The chain couples TRBV24-1 to TRBJ1-2, with TRBD1 identical over 7 bases. The germline CDR1 and CDR2 sequences are KGHDR and SFDVKD. The CDR3 contains 16 residues. V was pared by 3 bases and J by 8 bases, with 14 bases of the junction left unmatched. The CDR3 DNA sequence: TGTGCCACCAGTGATCCCCGACAGGGAAGCGCTTACGGCTACACCTTC. Protein sequence: CATSDPRQGSAYGYTF.

This chain connects TRBV5-1 to TRBJ2-1, with 7 bases identical to TRBD1. The CDR3 sequence is 15 residues long. V was clipped by 0 bases and J by 4 bases; unmatched bases: 4. CDR1 and CDR2 (germline): SGHRS, YFSETQ. The CDR3 nucleotides are TGCGCCAGCAGCTTGGCCGGGACAGAATACAATGAGCAGTTCTTC. This encodes CASSLAGTEYNEQFF.

The chain joins TRBV7-2 to TRBJ2-7, with D perhaps given as TRBD1 or TRBD2 (5 bases each). Germline V gene lookup returns CDR1 SGHTA and CDR2 FQGNSA. The CDR3 covers 13 residues. Trimming took 2 bases from V and 10 from J, leaving 15 bases between them. As DNA, the CDR3 is TGTGCCAGCAGCTTAACCCCCCGGGACGGACAGTACTTC. The encoded protein is CASSLTPRDGQYF.